This T cell receptor (beta chain) was profiled in a study of cytomegalovirus exposure and HLA in healthy donors. Per germline, CDR1 SGHDT and CDR2 YYEEEE. The CDR3 runs to 13 residues. V gave up 4 bases and J gave up 2 bases, with 10 bases separating them. PCR amplification relied on 60 Vbeta primers (plus 13 Jbeta primers). Profiled with immunoSEQ multiplex PCR; TCRdb holds only in-frame clones, not every one. This sample's table reports about 110,000 clones. This chain links TRBV5-6 with TRBJ2-7, with a tentative D call TRBD1 (6 bases). Source material: PBMCs. This TCR was sampled from a man aged 50 to 59 in good health and CMV-seronegative. This CDR3 reads CASSLGDTYEQYF. DNA for the CDR3: TGTGCCAGCAGCCTAGGGGACACCTACGAGCAGTACTTC.